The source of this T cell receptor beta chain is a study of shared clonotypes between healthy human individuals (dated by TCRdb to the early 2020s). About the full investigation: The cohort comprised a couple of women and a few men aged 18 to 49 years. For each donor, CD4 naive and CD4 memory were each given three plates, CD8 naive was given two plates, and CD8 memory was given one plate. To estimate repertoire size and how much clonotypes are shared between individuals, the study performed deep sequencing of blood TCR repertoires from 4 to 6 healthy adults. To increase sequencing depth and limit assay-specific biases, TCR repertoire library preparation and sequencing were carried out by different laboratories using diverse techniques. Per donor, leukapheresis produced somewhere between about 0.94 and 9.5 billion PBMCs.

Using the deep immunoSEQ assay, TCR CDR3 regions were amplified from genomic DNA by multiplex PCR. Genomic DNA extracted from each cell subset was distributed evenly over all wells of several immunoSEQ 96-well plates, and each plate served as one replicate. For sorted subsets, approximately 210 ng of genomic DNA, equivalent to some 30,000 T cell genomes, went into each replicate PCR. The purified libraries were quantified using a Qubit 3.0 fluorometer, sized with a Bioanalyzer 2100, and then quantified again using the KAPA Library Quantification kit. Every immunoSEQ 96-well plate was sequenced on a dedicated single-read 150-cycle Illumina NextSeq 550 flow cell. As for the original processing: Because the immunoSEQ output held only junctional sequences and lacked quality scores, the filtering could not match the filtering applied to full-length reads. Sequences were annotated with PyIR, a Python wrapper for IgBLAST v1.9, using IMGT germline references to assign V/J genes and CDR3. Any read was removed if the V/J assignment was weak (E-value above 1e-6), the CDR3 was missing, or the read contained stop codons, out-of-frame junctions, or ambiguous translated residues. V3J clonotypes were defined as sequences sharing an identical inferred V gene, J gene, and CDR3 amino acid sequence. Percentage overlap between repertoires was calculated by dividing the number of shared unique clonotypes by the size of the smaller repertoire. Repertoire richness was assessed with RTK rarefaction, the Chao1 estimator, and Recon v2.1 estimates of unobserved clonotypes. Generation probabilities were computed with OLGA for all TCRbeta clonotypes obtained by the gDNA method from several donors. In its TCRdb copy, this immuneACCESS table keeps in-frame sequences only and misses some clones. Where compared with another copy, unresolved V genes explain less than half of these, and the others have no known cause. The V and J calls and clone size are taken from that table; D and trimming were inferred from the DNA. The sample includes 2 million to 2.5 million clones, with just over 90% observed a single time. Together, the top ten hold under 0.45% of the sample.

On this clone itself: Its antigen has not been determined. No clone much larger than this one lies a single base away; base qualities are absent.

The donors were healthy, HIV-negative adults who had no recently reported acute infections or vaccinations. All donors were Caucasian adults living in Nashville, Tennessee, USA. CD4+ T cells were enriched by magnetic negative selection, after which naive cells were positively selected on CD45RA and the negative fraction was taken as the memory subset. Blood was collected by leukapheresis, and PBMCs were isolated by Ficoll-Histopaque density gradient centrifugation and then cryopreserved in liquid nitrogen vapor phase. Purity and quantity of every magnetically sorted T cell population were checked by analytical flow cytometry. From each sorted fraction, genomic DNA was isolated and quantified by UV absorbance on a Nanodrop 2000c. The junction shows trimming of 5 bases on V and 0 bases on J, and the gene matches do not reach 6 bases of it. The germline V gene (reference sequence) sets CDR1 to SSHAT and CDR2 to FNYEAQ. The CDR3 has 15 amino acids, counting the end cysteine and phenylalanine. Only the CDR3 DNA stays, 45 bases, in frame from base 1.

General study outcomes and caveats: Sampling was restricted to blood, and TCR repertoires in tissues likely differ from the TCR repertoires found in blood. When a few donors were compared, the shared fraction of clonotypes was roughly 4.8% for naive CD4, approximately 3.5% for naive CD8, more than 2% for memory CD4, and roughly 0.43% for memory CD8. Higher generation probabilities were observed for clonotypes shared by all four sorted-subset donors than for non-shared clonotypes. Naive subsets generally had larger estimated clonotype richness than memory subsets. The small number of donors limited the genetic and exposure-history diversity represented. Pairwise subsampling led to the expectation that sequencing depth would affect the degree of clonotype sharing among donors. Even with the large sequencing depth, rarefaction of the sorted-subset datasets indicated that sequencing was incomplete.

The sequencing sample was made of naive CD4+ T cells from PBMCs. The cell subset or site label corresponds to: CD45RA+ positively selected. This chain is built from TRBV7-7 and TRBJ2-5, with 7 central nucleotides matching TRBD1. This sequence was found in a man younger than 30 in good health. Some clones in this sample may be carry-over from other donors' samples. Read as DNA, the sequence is TGTGCCAGCAGCCAAGGGGGACAGTACCAAGAGACCCAGTACTTC. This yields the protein CASSQGGQYQETQYF.